The clone carrying this T cell receptor (beta chain) was found many times. Trimming shortened V by 7 bases and J by 0 bases, and 9 bases separated the two germline ends. Germline-derived CDR1 and CDR2 are SQVTM and ANQGSEA. The CDR3 is made up of 12 amino acids. The data were obtained in a study of T cells in Graves' hyperthyroidism and ophthalmopathy. Amplification of TCR beta CDR3 regions was performed using RNA transcripts as template. During a first-round RT-PCR of the TCR CDR3, the HTBI primer set was used. From the multiplex PCR reads, TCRdb called clonotypes with MiXCR, one entry per CDR3 protein. The sample carries more than 300,000 distinct CDR3 sequences, 14% recorded once.

Sequencing was performed on blood. The V gene is TRBV29-1, the J gene TRBJ1-2; perhaps TRBD1 as D (6 bases). The origin of this receptor is a woman younger than 45 with Graves' hyperthyroidism. CDR3 nucleotide sequence: TGCAGCGCGGACAGTACTAACTATGGCTACACCTTC. This codes for CSADSTNYGYTF.